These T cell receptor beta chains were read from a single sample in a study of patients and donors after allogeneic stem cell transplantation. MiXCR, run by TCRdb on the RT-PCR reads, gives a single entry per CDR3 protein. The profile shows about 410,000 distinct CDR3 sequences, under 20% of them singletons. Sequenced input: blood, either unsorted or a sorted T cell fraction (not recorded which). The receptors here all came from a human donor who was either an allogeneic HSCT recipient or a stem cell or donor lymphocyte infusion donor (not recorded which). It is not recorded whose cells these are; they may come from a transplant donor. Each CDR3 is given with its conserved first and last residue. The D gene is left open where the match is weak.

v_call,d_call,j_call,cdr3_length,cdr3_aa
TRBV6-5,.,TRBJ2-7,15,CASSYSRVGSYEQYF
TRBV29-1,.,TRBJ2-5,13,CSGNVRVKETQYF
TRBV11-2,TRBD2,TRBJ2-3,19,CASSVTLGLAGTSTDTQYF
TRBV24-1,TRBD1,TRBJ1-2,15,CATSGTTGVDYGYTF
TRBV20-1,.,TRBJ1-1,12,CSAKGARTEAFF
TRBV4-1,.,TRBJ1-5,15,CASSLLGLGNQPQHF
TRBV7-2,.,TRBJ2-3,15,CASSHGAGSTDTQYF
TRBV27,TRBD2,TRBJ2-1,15,CASSLVLAGGQRQFF
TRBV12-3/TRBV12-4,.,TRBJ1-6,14,CASSLRTDNSPLHF
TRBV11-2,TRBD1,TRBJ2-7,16,CASRPWGRGLMYEQYF
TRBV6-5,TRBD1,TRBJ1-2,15,CASSYSGQGGDGYTF
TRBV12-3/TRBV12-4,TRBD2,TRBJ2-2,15,CASSLRQGGTGELFF
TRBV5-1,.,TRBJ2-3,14,CASSTGSYTDTQYF
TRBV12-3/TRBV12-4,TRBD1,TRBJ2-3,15,CASSHRDRGTDTQYF
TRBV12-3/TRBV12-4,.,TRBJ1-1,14,CASSFSRSNTEAFF
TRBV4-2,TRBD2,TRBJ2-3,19,CASSQDAPGLAGGTDTQYF
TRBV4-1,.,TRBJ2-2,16,CASSQDGGGSTGELFF
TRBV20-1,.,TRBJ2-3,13,CSATSGATDTQYF
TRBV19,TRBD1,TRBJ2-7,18,CASSIDPGTADFSYEQYF
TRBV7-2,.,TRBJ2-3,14,CASSLVAATDTQYF
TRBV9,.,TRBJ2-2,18,CASSPERVRGRFTGELFF
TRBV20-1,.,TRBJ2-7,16,CSARGATGASIWEQYF
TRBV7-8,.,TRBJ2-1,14,CATRGGTDYNEQFF
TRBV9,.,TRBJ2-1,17,CASSVGGLQDANNEQFF
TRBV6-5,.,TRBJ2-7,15,CASSYSISRSYEQYF
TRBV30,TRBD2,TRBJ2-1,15,CAWTITSGGRSEQFF
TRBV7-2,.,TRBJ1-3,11,CASSLGNTIYF
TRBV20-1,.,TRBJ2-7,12,CSAGGSSYEQYF
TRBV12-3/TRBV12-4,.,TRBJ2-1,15,CASSLGAHSYNEQFF
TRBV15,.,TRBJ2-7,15,CATSRGTVSSYEQYF
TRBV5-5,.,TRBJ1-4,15,CASSLAVATNEKLFF
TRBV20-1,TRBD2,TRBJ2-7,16,CSARDRGEDYSYEQYF
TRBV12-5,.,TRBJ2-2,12,CASGLLAGELFF
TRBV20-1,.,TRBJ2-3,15,CSARGGRNSTDTQYF
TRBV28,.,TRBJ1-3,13,CASRGRPGNTIYF
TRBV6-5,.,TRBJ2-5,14,CASSYTRPQETQYF
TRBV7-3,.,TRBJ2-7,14,CASSLRDTGGEQYF
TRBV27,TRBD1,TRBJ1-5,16,CASSPWTGGGNQPQHF
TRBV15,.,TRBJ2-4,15,CATSRDLVSGNIQYF
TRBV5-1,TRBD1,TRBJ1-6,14,CASSDGQGESPLHF
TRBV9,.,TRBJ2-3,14,CASSVAGVGDTQYF